This is a list of T cell receptor beta chains from one sample in a study of T cell repertoires in cytomegalovirus infection. TCRdb processed the reads anew with MiXCR; each CDR3 protein has one entry. The sample has 65,000 to 90,000 distinct CDR3 sequences, around 3.5% seen once; the top ten hold 4.6%. Material for sequencing was PBMCs. All receptors come from a human donor in good health (CMV status not recorded). Some clones in this sample may be carry-over from other donors' samples. CDR3s include the opening cysteine and the closing phenylalanine or tryptophan. A D gene is named only where the DNA matches it firmly. Not all rows give a size; the values are once, few, many and, for expanded clones, a class.

TRBJ2-7	16	TRBD2	many	TRBV20-1	TGCAGTGCTAGAGATTCGGGAGGGGACATTTCCTACGAGCAGTACTTC	CSARDSGGDISYEQYF
TRBJ2-7	15	TRBD1	many	TRBV7-6	TGTGCCAGCAGCTATGCCGGGACAGGGCTGGCCGAGCAGTACTTC	CASSYAGTGLAEQYF
TRBJ2-2	12	.	many	TRBV2	TGTGCCAGCAGTTTGGGATCCGGGGAGCTGTTTTTT	CASSLGSGELFF
TRBJ2-2	12	.	many	TRBV7-2	TGTGCCAGCAGCTTAGGCACCGGGGAGCTGTTTTTT	CASSLGTGELFF
TRBJ1-1	11	.	many	TRBV6-2/TRBV6-3	TGTGCCAGCAGAAGGGGGACTGAAGCTTTCTTT	CASRRGTEAFF
TRBJ2-1	14	TRBD1	.	TRBV20-1	TGCAGTGCTCAAACCGGGACAGGGGCTGGTGAGCAGTTCTTC	CSAQTGTGAGEQFF
TRBJ1-1	17	.	many	TRBV11-2	TGTGCCAGCAGCTTAGGTCGGAACAGGGCGGGGAACACTGAAGCTTTCTTT	CASSLGRNRAGNTEAFF
TRBJ2-5	14	.	many	TRBV5-4	TGTGCCAGCAGCTTGGTCCCCAACCAAGAGACCCAGTACTTC	CASSLVPNQETQYF
TRBJ2-1	15	.	many	TRBV30	TGTGCCTGGAGTGTATACAGGAGGGAGTCCAATGAGCAGTTCTTC	CAWSVYRRESNEQFF
TRBJ1-3	13	.	.	TRBV11-3	TGTGCCAGCAGCTTAGCCGGGGGCTACACCACATATTTT	CASSLAGGYTTYF
TRBJ1-1	13	.	medium-sized	TRBV7-2	TGTGCCAGCAGCCTCAGGGCCGGGGCTGAAGCTTTCTTT	CASSLRAGAEAFF
TRBJ2-7	14	TRBD1	many	TRBV6-6	TGTGCCAGCAGTGGTGGGACAGGCTCCTACGAGCAGTACTTC	CASSGGTGSYEQYF
TRBJ1-3	16	TRBD1	many	TRBV28	TGTGCCAGCAGTCCGAGACAGGGGCTTGGTGGAAACACCATATATTTT	CASSPRQGLGGNTIYF
TRBJ1-3	15	TRBD1	many	TRBV7-2	TGTGCCAGCAGCCCCCCAGGGACAGGGGGAAACACCATATATTTT	CASSPPGTGGNTIYF
TRBJ1-1	14	.	many	TRBV4-1	TGCGCCAGCAGCCAAGCGCACCCGAACACTGAAGCTTTCTTT	CASSQAHPNTEAFF
TRBJ1-4	15	.	many	TRBV19	TGTGCCAGTAGTCCACCGACAGGTTGGAATGAAAAACTGTTTTTT	CASSPPTGWNEKLFF